This T cell receptor beta chain emerged from a study of post-analysis software for immune sequencing data. Study-wide context: Relapsing-remitting, secondary progressive and progressive-relapsing forms made up the multiple sclerosis disease courses.

Concerning this clonotype itself: Its specificity is unknown.

Prepared libraries of TCR beta cDNA carried unique molecular identifiers. T cells numbering 1 to 10 million gave rise to about 490,000 cDNA molecules. One entry per CDR3 protein results from TCRdb running MiXCR on the PCR reads. The sample has 250,000 to 300,000 distinct CDR3 sequences, 35% to 45% seen once. The V end lost 4 bases, the J end lost 12 bases, and 16 bases lay between the germline ends. Germline V gene sequence: CDR1 MNHNS, CDR2 SASEGT. The CDR3 is 13 amino acids. The study's findings and limits: Compared with controls, patients showed significantly lower normalized Chao1 diversity. Included in a set of roughly five TRBV segments more frequent in patients than controls were TRBV5-6, TRBV5-1 and TRBV20-1.

The chain employs TRBV6-1 and TRBJ2-1; the D gene is possibly TRBD2 (5 bases). Source material: blood. The sequence was collected from a girl under 18 with multiple sclerosis. CDR3 in amino acids: CASSVASSRAQFF. The CDR3 bases are TGTGCCAGCAGTGTCGCTAGCTCCCGGGCGCAGTTCTTC.